This TCR beta chain was obtained from a study of human T cells and chemical hapten exposure. At the level of the study: Variation in per-sample TCR yields came mainly from small pooled library volume differences.

TCRdb re-called the RACE reads with MiXCR, one entry per CDR3 protein. The sample yields fewer than 140,000 distinct CDR3 sequences, 12% seen once. About this clonotype: The antigen remains undetermined.

Study outcomes and limitations: Versus controls, expanded TCRs had significantly more large CDR3 similarity clusters.

Time point noted: pre-sensitization, week 0. Stated treatment: therapeutic diphenylcyclopropenone sensitization with weekly scalp DPC. This specimen was whole blood, taken in connection with sensitization to the hapten diphenylcyclopropenone (DPC). The sequence came from a woman in her 50s with alopecia areata. Some clones in this sample may be carry-over from other donors' samples.

The CDR3 DNA reads as TGTGCCAGCAGTTTTGGAGTCGGCAGGGACACTGAAGCTTTCTTT. Protein: CASSFGVGRDTEAFF. This rearrangement joins TRBV12-3 or TRBV12-4 to TRBJ1-1; D possibly corresponds to TRBD1 (5 bases). V was trimmed by 3 bases and J by 3 bases, leaving 14 bases between them. This CDR3 is 15 amino acids long.